The clone carrying this T cell receptor beta chain has at least ten counts. Its target is not known. This CDR3 has 13 residues. CDR1 and CDR2 from the germline V gene are DFQATT and SNEGSKA (reference sequence). The V end lost 0 bases, the J end lost 4 bases, and 9 bases lay between the germline ends. The entry originates in a study of regulatory T cells in long-lasting Graves disease. About the study: Under 3 months of antithyroid drugs had been taken by newly diagnosed Graves' patients.

Time point reported: newly diagnosed GD, antithyroid drugs for less than 3 months. After RNA was extracted from PBMCs, the TCR library was made from it. EDTA tubes collected around 8.7 milliliters of peripheral blood. Study observations and caveats: Owing to a sample size that was small, accuracy may have been reduced.

With iRepertoire HTBI primers and Arm-PCR of CDR3 regions, TCR beta libraries were built. One entry per CDR3 protein, called by TCRdb with MiXCR from the multiplex PCR reads. The sample carries hundreds of thousands of distinct CDR3 sequences, 16% recorded once. The same data also contributed to another study, on T cells in Graves' hyperthyroidism and ophthalmopathy. That investigation notes: Stable hyperthyroidism was told apart from ophthalmopathy by a model built on 13 V-J features.

Source: peripheral blood mononuclear cells (PBMCs), taken at new diagnosis, from a patient treated with antithyroid drugs. The chain combines TRBV20-1 with TRBJ2-5, with TRBD2 as a possible D gene (5 bases). The sequence was collected from a woman in her twenties or thirties with Graves disease. This CDR3 reads CSARDYEGETQYF. In nucleotides, the CDR3 is TGCAGTGCTAGAGACTATGAGGGAGAGACCCAGTACTTC.